This TCR beta chain was recovered during a study of blood T cells in healthy people across ages. Study-level background: Per two T cells, template switching captured roughly one barcoded beta molecule. Study-wide points: TCR beta diversity per million T cells fell roughly linearly with age.

This clonotype was seen a handful of times. The antigen remains undetermined. Per the germline V gene, CDR1 is SGHRS and CDR2 is YFSETQ. Trimming cost V 4 bases and J 2 bases, with 16 bases left between them. This CDR3 has 15 amino acids. Then a second PCR, running roughly 6 to 12 cycles, was carried out with a sample-barcoded 5' primer and a J-beta primer mix. Carrying 12 random nucleotides, a template-switch adaptor labeled each individual cDNA molecule. There were at least 3 million CDR3-containing paired-end reads obtained from each sample. TCRdb used MiXCR to reprocess the 5' RACE reads, holding one entry per CDR3 protein. The sample holds more than 1.4 million distinct CDR3 sequences; roughly 40% are singletons and the top ten take 7% to 9.5%.

The receptor was isolated from a woman between 18 and 30 years old in good health. The sequenced material came from blood. The rearrangement uses TRBV5-1 and TRBJ2-7, with D possibly TRBD2 on 5 matching bases. Here the CDR3 reads CASSPEDFPPYEQYF. The CDR3 DNA follows: TGCGCCAGCAGCCCCGAGGACTTTCCACCCTACGAGCAGTACTTC.